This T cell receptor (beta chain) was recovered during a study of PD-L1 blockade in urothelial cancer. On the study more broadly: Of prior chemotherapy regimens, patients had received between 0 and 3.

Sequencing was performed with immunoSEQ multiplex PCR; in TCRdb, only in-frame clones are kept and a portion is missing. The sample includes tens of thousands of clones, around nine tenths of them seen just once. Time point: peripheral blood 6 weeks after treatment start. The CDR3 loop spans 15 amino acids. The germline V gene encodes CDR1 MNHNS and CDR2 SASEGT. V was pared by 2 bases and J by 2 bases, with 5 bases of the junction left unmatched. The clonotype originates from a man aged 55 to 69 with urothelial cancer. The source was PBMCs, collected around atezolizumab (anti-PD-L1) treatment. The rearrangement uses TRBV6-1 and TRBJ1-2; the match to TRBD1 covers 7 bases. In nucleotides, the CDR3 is TGTGCCAGCAGTGAAAGAGGGACAGTCAACTATGGCTACACCTTC. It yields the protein CASSERGTVNYGYTF.